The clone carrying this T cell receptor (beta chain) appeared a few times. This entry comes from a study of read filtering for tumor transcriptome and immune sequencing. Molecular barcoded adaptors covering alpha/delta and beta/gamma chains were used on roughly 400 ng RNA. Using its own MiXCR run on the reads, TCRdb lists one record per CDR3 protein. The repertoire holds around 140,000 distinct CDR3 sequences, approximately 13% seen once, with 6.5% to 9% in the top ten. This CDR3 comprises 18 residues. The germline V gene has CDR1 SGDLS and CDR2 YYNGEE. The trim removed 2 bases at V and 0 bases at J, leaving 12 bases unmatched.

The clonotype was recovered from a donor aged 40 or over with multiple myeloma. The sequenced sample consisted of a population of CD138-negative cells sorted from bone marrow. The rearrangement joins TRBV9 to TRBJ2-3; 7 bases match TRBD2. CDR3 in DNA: TGTGCCAGCAGCGTGGGGGACTACCTTTCTAAGAGCACAGATACGCAGTATTTT. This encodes CASSVGDYLSKSTDTQYF.